This T cell receptor (beta chain) came from a study of T-cell memory formation after mild COVID-19. Broader study findings: Among contracting clones, CD4+ were mainly CM/EM and CD8+ enriched in EMRA.

Ten or more counts support this clonotype. The antigen is unknown. This CDR3 region has 15 residues. Trimming pared 0 bases from V and 5 bases from J, leaving 12 bases between. Per the germline V gene, CDR1 is SGHRS and CDR2 is YFSETQ. The authors produced TCR alpha and TCR beta cDNA libraries with sample barcodes and UMIs by 5'RACE using constant-segment primers. TCRdb redid the calling of the 5' RACE reads with MiXCR, one entry per CDR3 protein. The table lists under 300,000 distinct CDR3 sequences, roughly 8.2% of them singletons. This clonotype was obtained from a man between 18 and 35 years old who had mild COVID-19 (a few samples of this study predate the infection). Cell type and time point are not known. This chain joins TRBV5-1 and TRBJ2-1; D is possibly TRBD2 (5 bases). Sequencing used PBMCs or a T cell subset sorted from them (not recorded which). CDR3 region: CASSLGLEEHNEQFF. The DNA for the CDR3 is TGCGCCAGCAGCTTGGGCCTGGAGGAGCACAATGAGCAGTTCTTC.